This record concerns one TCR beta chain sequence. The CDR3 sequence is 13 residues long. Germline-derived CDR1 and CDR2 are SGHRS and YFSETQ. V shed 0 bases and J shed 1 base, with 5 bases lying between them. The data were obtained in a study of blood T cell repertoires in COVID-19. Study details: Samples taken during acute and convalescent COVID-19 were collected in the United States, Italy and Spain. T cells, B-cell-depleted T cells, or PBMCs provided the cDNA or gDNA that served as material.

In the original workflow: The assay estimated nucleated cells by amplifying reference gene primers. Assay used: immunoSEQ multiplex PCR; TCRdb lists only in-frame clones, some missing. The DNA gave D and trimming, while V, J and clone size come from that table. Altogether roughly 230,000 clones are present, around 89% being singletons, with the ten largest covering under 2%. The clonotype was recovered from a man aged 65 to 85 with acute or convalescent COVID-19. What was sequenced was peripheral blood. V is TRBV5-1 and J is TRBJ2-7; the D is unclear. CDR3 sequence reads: CASSLESSYEQYF. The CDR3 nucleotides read TGCGCCAGCAGCTTGGAGAGTTCCTACGAGCAGTACTTC. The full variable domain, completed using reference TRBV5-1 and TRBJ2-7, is KAGVTQTPRYLIKTRGQQVTLSCSPISGHRSVSWYQQTPGQGLQFLFEYFSETQRNKGNFPGRFSGRQFSNSRSEMNVSTLELGDSALYLCASSLESSYEQYFGPGTRLTVT.